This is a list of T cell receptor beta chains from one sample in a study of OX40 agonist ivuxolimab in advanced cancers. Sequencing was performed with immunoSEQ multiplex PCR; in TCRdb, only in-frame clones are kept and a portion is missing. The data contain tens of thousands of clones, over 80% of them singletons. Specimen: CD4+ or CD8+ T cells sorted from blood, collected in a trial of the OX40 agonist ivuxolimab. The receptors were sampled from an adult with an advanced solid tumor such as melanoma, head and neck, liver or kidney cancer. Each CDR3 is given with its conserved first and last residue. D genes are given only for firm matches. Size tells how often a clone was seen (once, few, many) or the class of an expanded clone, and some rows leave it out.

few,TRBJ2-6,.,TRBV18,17,TGTGCCAGCTCACCCCGAACAGGGAACTCTGGGGCCAACGTCCTGACTTTC,CASSPRTGNSGANVLTF
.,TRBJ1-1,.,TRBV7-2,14,TGTGCCAGCACCCACCGTCTTGGTTCGGTTGAAGCTTTCTTT,CASTHRLGSVEAFF
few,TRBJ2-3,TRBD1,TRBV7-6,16,TGTGCCAGCAGCGCTGGGACAGGGTATCGCACAGATACGCAGTATTTT,CASSAGTGYRTDTQYF
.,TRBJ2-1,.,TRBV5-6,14,TGTGCCAGCAGCTTGACCACCGGATACAATGAGCAGTTCTTC,CASSLTTGYNEQFF
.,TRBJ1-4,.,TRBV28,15,TGTGCCAGCAGTTTGGGGGGGGCGAAGGGTGAAAAACTGTTTTTT,CASSLGGAKGEKLFF
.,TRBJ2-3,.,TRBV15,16,TGTGCCACCAGCAGAGATTATAGGGGGGAGACAGATACGCAGTATTTT,CATSRDYRGETDTQYF
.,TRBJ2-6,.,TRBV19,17,TGTGCCAGTGGGAGGGACAGCCGTTTCTCTGGGGCCAACGTCCTGACTTTC,CASGRDSRFSGANVLTF
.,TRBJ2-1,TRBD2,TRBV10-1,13,TGCGCCAGTCAACTAGCGGGAGGGGATGAGCAGTTCTTC,CASQLAGGDEQFF
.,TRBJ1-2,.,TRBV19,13,TGTGCCAGTAGATTCGCGGTCAACTATGGCTACACCTTC,CASRFAVNYGYTF
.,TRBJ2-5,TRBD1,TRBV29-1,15,TGCAGCGCCCGAGAGGGGGCTCGTCAGGAAGAGACCCAGTACTTC,CSAREGARQEETQYF
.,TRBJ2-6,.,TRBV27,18,TGTGCCAGCAGTCCCCGTGGGGGATCACGCTCTGGGGCCAACGTCCTGACTTTC,CASSPRGGSRSGANVLTF
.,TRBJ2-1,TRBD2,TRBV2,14,TGTGCCAGCAGTCGGGAGGGCTCCTACAATGAGCAGTTCTTC,CASSREGSYNEQFF
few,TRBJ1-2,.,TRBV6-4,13,TGTGCCAGCAGCCCGCAGGGGTTGGGCGGCTACACCTTC,CASSPQGLGGYTF
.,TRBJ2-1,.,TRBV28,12,TGTGCCAGCAGAGAAAACGGGAATGAGCAGTTCTTC,CASRENGNEQFF
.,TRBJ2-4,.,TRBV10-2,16,TGCGCCAGCAGTGAGGGGGGCCGAGATCTCAAAAACATTCAGTACTTC,CASSEGGRDLKNIQYF
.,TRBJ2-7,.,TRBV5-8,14,TGTGCCAGCAGCGCCCAGGGGCTAACCTACGAGCAGTACTTC,CASSAQGLTYEQYF
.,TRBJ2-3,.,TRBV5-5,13,TGTGCCAGCAGCTTCAGAAGCACAGATACGCAGTATTTT,CASSFRSTDTQYF
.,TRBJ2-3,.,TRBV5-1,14,TGCGCCAGCAGCTTGGGATCGGGCACAGATACGCAGTATTTT,CASSLGSGTDTQYF
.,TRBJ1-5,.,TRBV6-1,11,TGTGCCAGCAGTCCCGGTCAGCCCCAGCATTTT,CASSPGQPQHF
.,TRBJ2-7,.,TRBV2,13,TGTGCCAGCAGTGTGGGCAGGGAATACGAGCAGTACTTC,CASSVGREYEQYF